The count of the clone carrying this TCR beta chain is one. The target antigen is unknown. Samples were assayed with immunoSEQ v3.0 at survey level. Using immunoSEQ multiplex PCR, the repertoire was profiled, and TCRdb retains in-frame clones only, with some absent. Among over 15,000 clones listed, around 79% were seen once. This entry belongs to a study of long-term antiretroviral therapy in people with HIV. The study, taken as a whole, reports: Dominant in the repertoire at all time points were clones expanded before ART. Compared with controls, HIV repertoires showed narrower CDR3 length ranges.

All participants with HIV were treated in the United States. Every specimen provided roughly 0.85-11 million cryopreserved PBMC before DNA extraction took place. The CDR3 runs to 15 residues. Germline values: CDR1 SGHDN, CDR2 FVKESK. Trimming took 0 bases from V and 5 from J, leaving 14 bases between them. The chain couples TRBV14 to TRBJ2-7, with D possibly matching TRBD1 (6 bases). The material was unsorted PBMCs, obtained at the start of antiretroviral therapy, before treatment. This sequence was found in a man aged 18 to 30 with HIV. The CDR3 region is CASSQEGHPLDEQYF. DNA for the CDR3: TGTGCCAGCAGCCAAGAGGGACACCCGTTAGACGAGCAGTACTTC. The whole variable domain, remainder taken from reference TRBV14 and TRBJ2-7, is EAGVTQFPSHSVIEKGQTVTLRCDPISGHDNLYWYRRVMGKEIKFLLHFVKESKQDESGMPNNRFLAERTGGTYSTLKVQPAELEDSGVYFCASSQEGHPLDEQYFGPGTRLTVT.